Shown below are 15 T cell receptor beta chains from a single sample sequenced in a study of T cell repertoires in cytomegalovirus infection. These receptors lack a known antigen. From the reads, TCRdb called clonotypes with MiXCR, one entry per CDR3 protein. The sample carries fewer than 650,000 distinct CDR3 sequences, 35% to 50% recorded once. The sample was cultured PBMCs, taken from culture after CMV antigen stimulation. Receptors originate from a human donor in good health (CMV status not recorded). Some clones in this sample may be carry-over from other donors' samples.

This chain links TRBV6-2 or TRBV6-3 with TRBJ1-1; TRBD1 agrees at 8 bases. CDR1 is MNHEY, CDR2 SVGEGT, per germline. The V gene end was trimmed by 5 bases and the J gene end by 6 bases; junction bases not matched to a gene: 5. This CDR3 is 13 amino acids long. CDR3 region: CASSRTTGAEAFF. Written as DNA, the CDR3 is TGTGCCAGCAGTCGAACGACAGGGGCTGAAGCTTTCTTT.

The sample holds a few counts of this clonotype. The genes are TRBV6-5 and TRBJ2-7; 9 bases agree with TRBD2. V lost 6 bases, J lost 0 bases, and 9 bases stayed unmatched. The CDR3 loop spans 16 amino acids. Germline V gene lookup returns CDR1 MNHEY and CDR2 SVGAGI. Here the CDR3 DNA reads TGTGCCAGCAGCCCGGGGCGGGGGGGCTACTCCTACGAGCAGTACTTC. Residues: CASSPGRGGYSYEQYF.

This clonotype has a single count. The V and J genes are TRBV12-3 or TRBV12-4 and TRBJ1-1; D possibly corresponds to TRBD1 (5 bases). The V and J ends lost 6 bases and 4 bases respectively, with 21 bases between them. The CDR3 runs to 16 residues. The CDR3 sequence: CASSPSGGKYTTEAFF. The CDR3 coding sequence is TGTGCCAGCAGCCCCTCGGGGGGGAAATATACCACTGAAGCTTTCTTT.

This chain connects TRBV7-2 to TRBJ2-3; 15 bases agree with TRBD2. The CDR3 is made up of 18 amino acids. Germline V gene sequence: CDR1 SGHTA, CDR2 FQGNSA. After removal of 1 base from V and 3 bases from J, the junction contained 5 bases not matched to a gene. The CDR3 is CASSLGTSGGAGTDTQYF. Here the CDR3 DNA reads TGTGCCAGCAGCTTAGGGACTAGCGGGGGGGCCGGGACAGATACGCAGTATTTT.

This clonotype showed up just a few times. The chain carries TRBV5-5 and TRBJ2-5, with 11 nucleotides matching TRBD2. This CDR3 is 15 amino acids long. Looked up from germline, CDR1 is SGHKS and CDR2 is YYEKEE (reference sequence). Trimming cost V 5 bases and J 3 bases; bases outside gene matches: 6. DNA for the CDR3: TGTGCCAGCAGTTCTAGCGGGGGGTATGAAGAGACCCAGTACTTC. Translated: CASSSSGGYEETQYF.

The chain links TRBV7-8 to TRBJ2-7; no reliable D call. This CDR3 contains 15 residues. V gave up 4 bases and J gave up 2 bases, with 15 bases separating them. The germline CDR1 and CDR2 sequences are SGHVS and FQNEAQ. CDR3 sequence: CASSSSVYKAYEQYF. In nucleotides, the CDR3 is TGTGCCAGCAGCTCCAGTGTATACAAAGCCTACGAGCAGTACTTC.

The chain has TRBV12-3 or TRBV12-4 and TRBJ1-5; 8 positions agree with TRBD1. V shed 6 bases and J 0 bases; nucleotides not matched to a gene: 16. This CDR3 is built from 19 residues. CDR3 sequence (DNA): TGTGCCAGCAGCCTCGAAATTCGGGACAGGAAATTTAGCAATCAGCCCCAGCATTTT. Translated: CASSLEIRDRKFSNQPQHF.

This clonotype was detected a few times. This chain connects TRBV7-2 to TRBJ2-3; 9 positions agree with TRBD2. V trimming: 0 bases; J trimming: 5 bases; junction bases outside the gene matches: 6. CDR3 length: 16 amino acids. Germline V gives CDR1 SGHTA, CDR2 FQGNSA. The CDR3 nucleotides are TGTGCCAGCAGCTTAGCCCAGCGGGGGGCCCTAGATACGCAGTATTTT. As protein: CASSLAQRGALDTQYF.

J is TRBJ2-3 and V is TRBV29-1; 9 positions agree with TRBD2. J lost 5 bases, V lost 4 bases, and 4 bases had no gene match. The CDR3 extends over 13 amino acids. CDR1 SQVTM and CDR2 ANQGSEA come from the germline V gene. The CDR3 is CSVVSGSEDTQYF. The CDR3 DNA sequence: TGCAGCGTTGTTAGCGGGAGCGAAGATACGCAGTATTTT.

The chain couples TRBV10-1 to TRBJ2-3; 8 nucleotides align to TRBD1. The CDR3 has 14 amino acids. Germline assignment: CDR1 WNHNN and CDR2 SYGVQD (reference sequence). V shed 3 bases, J shed 11 bases, and the junction held 10 bases outside the gene matches. Here the CDR3 reads CASSETGGTGEQYF. CDR3 nucleotides: TGCGCCAGCAGTGAAACAGGGGGGACCGGGGAGCAGTATTTT.

CDR3 in amino acids: CSAFSGSGEKLFF. The CDR3, as DNA: TGCAGTGCTTTCTCAGGTTCGGGGGAAAAACTGTTTTTT. The chain links TRBV20-1 to TRBJ1-4; unclear D gene. Germline V gene lookup returns CDR1 DFQATT and CDR2 SNEGSKA (reference sequence). The CDR3 length is 13 residues. V lost 5 bases to trimming and J lost 8 bases, with 15 bases between them.

This chain joins TRBV7-9 and TRBJ1-3; D call uncertain. CDR3 length: 16 amino acids. The germline V gene has CDR1 SEHNR and CDR2 FQNEAQ (reference sequence). V lost 3 bases to trimming and J lost 0 bases, with 12 bases between them. This chain's CDR3 is CASSFTRWNSGNTIYF. The CDR3, as DNA: TGTGCCAGCAGCTTCACCCGATGGAACTCTGGAAACACCATATATTTT.

This clonotype came up a few times. This chain links TRBV7-6 with TRBJ1-6; TRBD1 matches at 9 bases. There are 15 residues in the CDR3. The trim removed 5 bases at V and 9 bases at J, leaving 8 bases unmatched. Germline CDR1 reads SGHVS; CDR2 reads FNYEAQ. CDR3 residues: CASSSKDRGFSPLHF. CDR3 bases: TGTGCCAGCAGCAGCAAAGACAGGGGGTTTTCACCCCTCCACTTT. Full variable domain (outside the CDR3, taken from reference TRBV7-6 and TRBJ1-6): GAGVSQSPRYKVTKRGQDVALRCDPISGHVSLYWYRQALGQGPEFLTYFNYEAQQDKSGLPNDRFSAERPEGSISTLTIQRTEQRDSAMYRCASSSKDRGFSPLHFGNGTRLTVT.

The chain links TRBV7-2 to TRBJ2-7; D may be TRBD2 (5 bases). The V end was cut by 5 bases, the J end by 6 bases, with 14 bases between. Germline assignment: CDR1 SGHTA and CDR2 FQGNSA. The length of the CDR3 is 13 residues. CDR3 sequence (DNA): TGTGCCAGCAGCCTCCGGACTCCACCCGAGCAGTACTTC. Protein product: CASSLRTPPEQYF.

The J gene is TRBJ2-5, the V gene TRBV4-1; the match to TRBD2 covers 12 bases. Unmatched junction bases numbered 5, after V lost 1 base and J lost 5 bases. The CDR3 sequence is 16 residues long. Germline V gene data show CDR1 as MGHRA and CDR2 as YSYEKL. The CDR3 sequence: CASSQGLAGGPETQYF. The CDR3 DNA follows: TGCGCCAGCAGCCAAGGGCTAGCGGGGGGGCCGGAGACCCAGTACTTC.